The entry below describes one T cell receptor beta chain. It has no known antigen specificity. No much larger clone is present one base from it, and per-base qualities are unavailable. The sample belongs to a study of blood T cell repertoires in COVID-19 (TCRdb year 2020). In the study overall: Collaborator samples came from the United States, Italy and Spain and covered acute and convalescent phases of COVID-19. The material from the prospective study consisted of cDNA or gDNA derived from T cells, B-cell-depleted T cells, or PBMCs. The dataset comprised deeply sampled blood TCRbeta repertoires from subjects exposed to, actively infected with, or recovered from COVID-19. A freely available public database, intended as a resource for researchers studying the immune response to SARS-CoV-2, is where the repertoires were released. Samples came from the ongoing ImmuneRACE study (first 160 participants) plus 1,254 subjects from 6 global collaborators. Nearly every sample came with metadata listing a de-identified subject ID, COVID-19 status, age in years and sex. HLA class I and class II types, where available, came from metadata supplied by the sample provider rather than from assay-based typing. Findings and caveats that apply to the study as a whole: How much clinical and demographic metadata was included differed by source and by participant, and the metadata was provided uncurated.

The immunoSEQ Assay, a bias-controlled multiplex PCR, was used to amplify TCRbeta CDR3 regions from genomic DNA. Per the source publication's procedure: Within the assay, amplification of reference gene primers was used to estimate how many nucleated cells each sample contained. To quantify the absolute abundance of each unique TCRbeta CDR3 rearrangement, sequence reads were collapsed and filtered. For each sample, productive Simpson clonality was calculated by taking the square root of Simpson's diversity index across productive rearrangements. Not all clones reach the TCRdb copy of this immuneACCESS table, which keeps in-frame sequences only. Checked studies attribute under half of the gap to unresolved V genes and leave the rest unexplained. That table furnishes V, J and clone size, whereas the DNA furnished D and trimming. The sample data list approximately 350,000 clones, and roughly four fifths of these were observed just once. Jointly, the top ten make up about 4.8% of the sample.

CDR1 and CDR2 are drawn from the germline V gene: MGHRA, YSYEKL. From V the trimming removes 0 bases and from J it removes 0 bases, while the gene matches leave 11 bases of the junction unaccounted for. The CDR3 spans 19 residues, from the cysteine through the phenylalanine. Only the CDR3 DNA is retained, 57 bases long and in frame from the first base. Participants in the prospective study were enrolled through a virtual design, were aged roughly 18 to 100 years, and lived in about two dozen United States geographic areas. In the prospective study, participants were assigned to cohorts based on the clinical history participants reported in a screening survey and a study questionnaire. Recovered participants in ImmuneRACE Cohort 3 were defined by two consecutive negative NP/OP PCR tests, clearance by a healthcare professional, or resolution of symptoms. In the prospective study, mobile phlebotomists collected whole blood, serum and a nasopharyngeal or oropharyngeal swab from each participant. Additional blood draws and questionnaires over an approximately two-month period could optionally be provided by prospective study participants. Before DNA extraction, blood samples from the prospective study were shipped at room temperature or frozen.

The sample consisted of PBMCs or T cells enriched from blood (not recorded which). The chain couples TRBV4-1 to TRBJ1-3; the central 7 bases match TRBD1. The TCR was taken from a woman aged 50 to 60 who had recovered from COVID-19. The DNA sequence is given as TGCGCCAGCAGCCAAGACAGGGGCAGGGGGGCCCTCTCTGGAAACACCATATATTTT. Its amino acids are CASSQDRGRGALSGNTIYF.